This T cell receptor beta chain was sequenced during a study of immune evolution from preneoplasia to lung adenocarcinoma. The method was immunoSEQ multiplex PCR; TCRdb's version includes in-frame clones alone and lacks a portion of them. The repertoire includes 12,000 to 15,000 clones, 81% of them detected once, and under 3% sits in the top ten. This CDR3 comprises 14 residues. V was clipped by 3 bases and J by 0 bases, with 9 bases between them. The germline gives CDR1 SGHRS, CDR2 YFSETQ. Sequencing was done on a sample of FFPE minimally invasive lung adenocarcinoma tissue. The source is a person aged 55 to 79 with lung adenocarcinoma. V gene TRBV5-1 combines with J gene TRBJ1-1, with D unresolved. CDR3 bases: TGCGCCAGCAGCTGGATTTCCATGAACACTGAAGCTTTCTTT. This sequence encodes CASSWISMNTEAFF.